These 32 T cell receptor beta chains came from one sample sequenced in a study of Graves' ophthalmopathy and Graves' hyperthyroidism. RNA transcripts yielded amplified TCR beta CDR3 regions. An initial RT-PCR round employing HTBI primers preceded a second-round multiplex PCR. MiXCR was run by TCRdb on the multiplex PCR reads, yielding one entry per CDR3 protein. This table has just over 600,000 distinct CDR3 sequences, about a fifth appearing once. The sequenced sample was peripheral blood. The receptors were sampled from a young woman with stable Graves' hyperthyroidism. Some clones in this sample may be carry-over from other donors' samples.

In regard to this clonotype: A read error is possible here, since a much larger clone lies one base away. The chain has TRBV12-3 or TRBV12-4 and TRBJ2-6; 7 nucleotides line up with TRBD1. The CDR3 spans 14 residues. With 6 bases clipped from V and 2 bases from J, the junction kept 1 base outside the gene matches. CDR3 nucleotide sequence: TGTGCCAGCAGAGGGACAGCTGGGGCCAACGTCCTGACTTTC. Protein: CASRGTAGANVLTF.

The V and J genes are TRBV11-2 and TRBJ2-2, with TRBD2 matching over 10 bases. Germline V gene sequence: CDR1 SGHAT, CDR2 FQNNGV. The CDR3 contains 16 residues. The ends lost 5 bases at V and 4 bases at J; junction bases unmatched: 7. The CDR3 sequence: CASSPTPSGGTGELFF. CDR3 nucleotides: TGTGCCAGCAGCCCAACCCCTAGCGGGGGCACCGGGGAGCTGTTTTTT.

This clonotype was detected ten times or more. The chain recombines TRBV12-3 or TRBV12-4 with TRBJ2-7; 9 bases agree with TRBD1. The junction had 3 bases not matched to a gene; V was cut back by 1 base and J by 2 bases. This CDR3 is 15 amino acids long. As DNA, the CDR3 is TGTGCCAGCAGTTTAGTCGGGACAGGGCCCTACGAGCAGTACTTC. Translating it yields CASSLVGTGPYEQYF.

This clonotype has ten or more counts. The DNA of the CDR3 is TGTGCCAGCAGTTCCCTCCCCTTTCCGGGACAGGGGGTATCATCCCTCCACTTT. Protein product: CASSSLPFPGQGVSSLHF. This rearrangement joins TRBV27 to TRBJ1-6, with 11 bases aligning to TRBD1. The CDR3 runs to 18 residues. Germline V lookup: CDR1 MNHEY, CDR2 SMNVEV (reference sequence). The junction had 19 bases not matched to a gene; V was cut back by 4 bases and J by 14 bases.

This clonotype was observed at least ten times. The rearrangement uses TRBV28 and TRBJ2-4; either TRBD1 or TRBD2 may fit D (5 bases each). Germline-derived CDR1 and CDR2 are MDHEN and SYDVKM. Trimming stripped 4 bases from V and 0 bases from J, with 16 bases between. The CDR3 is 17 residues long. CDR3 sequence reads: CASSSDPGALAKNIQYF. For the CDR3, the DNA is TGTGCCAGCAGTTCGGACCCCGGGGCCCTAGCCAAAAACATTCAGTACTTC.

V usage is TRBV11-2 and J usage is TRBJ1-6; D may be TRBD1 (6 bases). V lost 5 bases, J lost 10 bases, and 21 bases lay in between. This CDR3 region has 16 residues. Germline V gives CDR1 SGHAT, CDR2 FQNNGV. CDR3 nucleotide sequence: TGTGCCAGCAGCGATAGGGGGGGACGGAAGAAATCACCCCTCCACTTT. Protein product: CASSDRGGRKKSPLHF.

This clonotype has only a few counts. The chain couples TRBV6-5 to TRBJ2-5; D remains unclear. The CDR3 runs to 16 residues. In germline, CDR1 is MNHEY, CDR2 SVGAGI. Trimming cost V 4 bases and J 7 bases, with 22 bases left between them. Here the CDR3 DNA reads TGTGCCAGCAGTTGCCAAACCCCGGACCAAAATGGGACCCAGTACTTC. Residues: CASSCQTPDQNGTQYF.

The chain combines TRBV7-8 with TRBJ2-2, with D perhaps TRBD2 (6 bases). CDR1 is SGHVS and CDR2 is FQNEAQ in the germline V gene. CDR3 length equals 13 residues. The V end was cut by 2 bases, the J end by 6 bases, with 7 bases between. Written as DNA, the CDR3 is TGTGCCAGCAGCTTATGGGGGGCCGGGGAGCTGTTTTTT. It codes for CASSLWGAGELFF. Full variable domain (rest looked up from reference TRBV7-8 and TRBJ2-2): GAGVSQSPRYKVAKRGQDVALRCDPISGHVSLFWYQQALGQGPEFLTYFQNEAQLDKSGLPSDRFFAERPEGSVSTLKIQRTQQEDSAVYLCASSLWGAGELFFGEGSRLTVL.

This clonotype was seen many times. This chain uses TRBV9 with TRBJ2-5; no clear D gene. Germline CDR1 is SGDLS and CDR2 is YYNGEE. The CDR3 length is 14 residues. V dropped 6 bases and J dropped 5 bases, with 17 bases sitting between them. CDR3 bases: TGTGCCAGCAACCTCGGTGCGATCGGGGAGACCCAGTACTTC. It yields the protein CASNLGAIGETQYF.

This clonotype has ten or more counts. The chain is built from TRBV12-3 or TRBV12-4 and TRBJ1-3; 8 bases fit TRBD1. The CDR3 contains 17 residues. With 6 bases clipped from V and 0 bases from J, the junction kept 10 bases outside the gene matches. CDR3 loop: CASRHSGQASSGNTIYF. Written as DNA, the CDR3 is TGTGCCAGCAGACACTCGGGACAGGCCAGCTCTGGAAACACCATATATTTT.

In its sample, this clonotype was seen many times. V usage is TRBV6-1 and J usage is TRBJ1-1; 11 bases match TRBD1. In germline, CDR1 is MNHNS, CDR2 SASEGT. CDR3 length: 14 residues. V shed 4 bases and J 5 bases; nucleotides not matched to a gene: 3. The CDR3 nucleotides read TGTGCCAGCAGTGTACGGGACAGGGGGACTGAAGCTTTCTTT. Amino acid sequence: CASSVRDRGTEAFF.

The chain is built from TRBV12-3 or TRBV12-4 and TRBJ2-7; 8 nucleotides agree with TRBD2. The V segment lost 5 bases and the J segment 7 bases; nucleotides outside the gene matches: 16. The CDR3 has 16 residues. The CDR3 region is CASSPRLALSLGEQYF. CDR3 DNA: TGTGCCAGCAGTCCCAGACTAGCGCTTAGTTTAGGAGAGCAGTACTTC.

Concerning this clonotype itself: A much larger clone lies one base from this, so it may be a read error. This chain connects TRBV28 to TRBJ1-6; D is perhaps TRBD1 (5 bases). The germline CDR1 and CDR2 sequences are MDHEN and SYDVKM. The CDR3 is 16 residues long. Trimming took off 7 bases at V and 9 bases at J, with 22 bases between the two ends. CDR3 sequence: CASTLDGGTSGSPLHF. CDR3 bases: TGTGCCAGCACTCTAGACGGGGGTACTTCGGGTTCACCCCTCCACTTT.

The rearrangement joins TRBV6-4 to TRBJ1-2, with no clear D. Germline CDR1 and CDR2: MRHNA and SNTAGT. The CDR3 contains 13 residues. V lost 3 bases, J lost 4 bases, and 9 bases lay in between. The CDR3 bases are TGTGCCAGCAGTGAAAGGGTTACCTATGGCTACACCTTC. Translated, it gives CASSERVTYGYTF.

Regarding this clonotype: Mismatch with germline at one junction end may stem from a read error. This rearrangement joins TRBV7-3 to TRBJ2-2, with 7 nucleotides matching TRBD2. The CDR3 has 13 amino acids. Germline lookup yields CDR1 SGHTA and CDR2 FQGTGA. The chain's CDR3 is CASSSAQSGELFF. CDR3 bases: TGTGCCAGCAGCTCTGCACAGAGCGGGGAACTGTTTTTT.

This clonotype was observed many times. The chain uses TRBV12-3 or TRBV12-4 and TRBJ1-3; TRBD1 aligns across 7 bases. This CDR3 is 18 amino acids long. V dropped 3 bases and J dropped 0; count of bases not matched to a gene: 11. CDR3 sequence: CASSLGSFDRDSGNTIYF. CDR3 in DNA: TGTGCCAGCAGTTTGGGTTCCTTCGACAGGGACTCTGGAAACACCATATATTTT.

There are many counts of this clonotype. This rearrangement joins TRBV4-1 to TRBJ2-2; possible D gene TRBD1, 6 bases. From germline, CDR1 is MGHRA and CDR2 YSYEKL. This CDR3 is built from 16 residues. The ends were cut back, 4 bases at V and 2 bases at J, with 14 bases in the middle. For the CDR3, the DNA is TGCGCCAGCAGCCCACCGACAGGAGCCAACACCGGGGAGCTGTTTTTT. This sequence encodes CASSPPTGANTGELFF.

This clonotype was seen many times. The genes are TRBV11-1 and TRBJ2-5; 10 bases match TRBD1. This CDR3 spans 16 amino acids. Germline loops: CDR1 SGHAT, CDR2 FQDESV (reference sequence). The V segment lost 5 bases and the J segment 5 bases; nucleotides outside the gene matches: 11. In DNA form, the CDR3 reads TGTGCCAGCAGCCCTCTGACAGGGGGCTTAAGGGAGACCCAGTACTTC. Translation gives CASSPLTGGLRETQYF.

The sample holds a few counts of this clonotype. The rearrangement joins TRBV12-3 or TRBV12-4 to TRBJ1-3; a possible D gene is TRBD1 (5 bases). Trimming pared 8 bases from V and 8 bases from J, leaving 13 bases between. The CDR3 runs 12 residues. The CDR3 loop reads CASRERGDTIYF. The DNA for the CDR3 is TGTGCCAGCCGAGAAAGGGGCGACACCATATATTTT.

This clonotype was counted many times. The chain uses TRBV6-1 and TRBJ1-1; weak D call: TRBD1 (5 bases). Germline assignment: CDR1 MNHNS and CDR2 SASEGT. Trimming took off 6 bases at V and 0 bases at J, with 14 bases between the two ends. The CDR3 spans 15 residues. CDR3 sequence reads: CASRPRAALNTEAFF. CDR3 bases: TGTGCCAGCAGACCCAGGGCCGCTCTGAACACTGAAGCTTTCTTT.

This clonotype was picked up many times. This may arise from a read error, as a much more abundant clone is one base away. CDR3 in amino acids: CASRHEYGHTF. The CDR3 coding sequence is TGTGCCAGCAGACATGAATATGGCCACACCTTC. This chain links TRBV28 with TRBJ1-2; D gene unclear. The CDR3 runs to 11 residues. The germline V gene has CDR1 MDHEN and CDR2 SYDVKM.

This clonotype showed up many times. The junction differs from germline at one of its ends, possibly a read error. The chain recombines TRBV3-1 with TRBJ2-7; 7 bases map to TRBD2. Looked up from germline, CDR1 is LGHDT and CDR2 is YNNKEL (reference sequence). CDR3 size: 14 residues. Written as DNA, the CDR3 is TGCGCCAGCAGCCAGGAACTAGCGTCGTACGAGCAGTACTTC. Its translation is CASSQELASYEQYF.

This clonotype was detected ten times or more. This chain joins TRBV6-1 and TRBJ1-2, with 7 bases aligning to TRBD1. CDR3 length equals 15 residues. The V segment lost 4 bases and the J segment 4 bases; nucleotides outside the gene matches: 9. In germline, CDR1 is MNHNS, CDR2 SASEGT. This CDR3 is CASSVETGNVYGYTF. Here the CDR3 DNA reads TGTGCCAGCAGTGTGGAGACAGGGAACGTCTATGGCTACACCTTC.

This clonotype was counted many times. The chain recombines TRBV15 with TRBJ1-2, with 7 bases aligning to TRBD1. The germline CDR1 and CDR2 sequences are LNHNV and YYDKDF (reference sequence). Trimming took 0 bases from V and 4 from J; bases not matched to a gene: 8. The CDR3 loop spans 16 amino acids. The CDR3 DNA reads as TGTGCCACCAGCAGAGATTATTTGGGACAGTTCTATGGCTACACCTTC. As protein: CATSRDYLGQFYGYTF. Full variable domain (outside the CDR3, taken from reference TRBV15 and TRBJ1-2): DAMVIQNPRYQVTQFGKPVTLSCSQTLNHNVMYWYQQKSSQAPKLLFHYYDKDFNNEADTPDNFQSRRPNTSFCFLDIRSPGLGDTAMYLCATSRDYLGQFYGYTFGSGTRLTVV.

This clonotype came up many times. The rearrangement joins TRBV12-3 or TRBV12-4 to TRBJ1-5, with a tentative D call TRBD1 (6 bases). CDR3 length: 15 residues. V was trimmed by 6 bases and J by 1 base, leaving 13 bases between them. The CDR3: CASSPGQLSNQPQHF. For the CDR3, the DNA is TGTGCCAGCAGCCCCGGACAGTTAAGCAATCAGCCCCAGCATTTT.

This chain links TRBV4-2 with TRBJ1-2; maybe TRBD1 (6 bases). CDR1 and CDR2 (germline): LGHNA, YNFKEQ. The CDR3 extends over 16 amino acids. V lost 2 bases to trimming and J lost 6 bases, with 19 bases between them. The CDR3 spells CASSQLEGGRGNGYTF. The CDR3 DNA reads TGTGCCAGCAGCCAACTGGAAGGGGGTAGAGGTAATGGCTACACCTTC.

This clonotype was seen a few times. The chain employs TRBV12-5 and TRBJ1-1, with D possibly TRBD1 on 5 matching bases. Germline V gene data show CDR1 as LGHNT and CDR2 as FRNRAP. V was trimmed by 7 bases and J by 6 bases, leaving 12 bases between them. CDR3 length: 12 residues. The CDR3 protein is CASAPQDAEAFF. The CDR3 nucleotides are TGTGCTAGTGCTCCACAGGACGCTGAAGCTTTCTTT.

The rearrangement uses TRBV6-1 and TRBJ1-2, with a weak D call TRBD1 (6 bases). Germline loops: CDR1 MNHNS, CDR2 SASEGT. V lost 3 bases, J lost 0 bases, and 17 bases lay in between. The length of the CDR3 is 17 residues. The CDR3 loop is CASSDPDRRGPNYGYTF. The CDR3 nucleotides are TGTGCCAGCAGTGATCCCGACAGGCGAGGACCTAACTATGGCTACACCTTC.

Many counts were recorded for this clonotype. This sequence joins TRBV11-2 and TRBJ1-5, with D perhaps TRBD1 (5 bases). V shed 1 base and J shed 5 bases, with 9 bases lying between them. Germline V gives CDR1 SGHAT, CDR2 FQNNGV. The CDR3 is 14 residues long. The CDR3 here is CASSLGQGDQPQHF. Written as DNA, the CDR3 is TGTGCCAGCAGCTTAGGGCAGGGTGATCAGCCCCAGCATTTT.

This clonotype showed up many times. The chain carries TRBV4-1 and TRBJ2-7; 8 bases line up with TRBD1. J lost 5 bases, V lost 2 bases, and 8 bases had no gene match. The CDR3 is 15 amino acids. Germline CDR1 reads MGHRA; CDR2 reads YSYEKL. CDR3 amino acids: CASSQLGDRGHEQYF. In nucleotides, the CDR3 is TGCGCCAGCAGCCAACTGGGTGACAGGGGTCACGAGCAGTACTTC.

The sample holds many counts of this clonotype. This chain connects TRBV11-2 to TRBJ1-2; a weak D match, TRBD1 (5 bases). Germline V gene lookup returns CDR1 SGHAT and CDR2 FQNNGV. The V and J ends lost 4 bases and 5 bases respectively, with 17 bases between them. The CDR3 extends over 15 amino acids. In DNA, the CDR3 is TGTGCCAGCAGCTCCGGGGGGGAAGCTAGTTATGGCTACACCTTC. Residues: CASSSGGEASYGYTF.

This clonotype was seen ten or more times. The V gene is TRBV7-3, the J gene TRBJ1-2, with D unclear. The germline V and J ends were trimmed by 0 bases and 2 bases, with 7 bases remaining between them. The CDR3 runs to 14 residues. Germline V lookup: CDR1 SGHTA, CDR2 FQGTGA. CDR3 region: CASSLTGMNYGYTF. The DNA for the CDR3 is TGTGCCAGCAGCTTAACAGGGATGAACTATGGCTACACCTTC.